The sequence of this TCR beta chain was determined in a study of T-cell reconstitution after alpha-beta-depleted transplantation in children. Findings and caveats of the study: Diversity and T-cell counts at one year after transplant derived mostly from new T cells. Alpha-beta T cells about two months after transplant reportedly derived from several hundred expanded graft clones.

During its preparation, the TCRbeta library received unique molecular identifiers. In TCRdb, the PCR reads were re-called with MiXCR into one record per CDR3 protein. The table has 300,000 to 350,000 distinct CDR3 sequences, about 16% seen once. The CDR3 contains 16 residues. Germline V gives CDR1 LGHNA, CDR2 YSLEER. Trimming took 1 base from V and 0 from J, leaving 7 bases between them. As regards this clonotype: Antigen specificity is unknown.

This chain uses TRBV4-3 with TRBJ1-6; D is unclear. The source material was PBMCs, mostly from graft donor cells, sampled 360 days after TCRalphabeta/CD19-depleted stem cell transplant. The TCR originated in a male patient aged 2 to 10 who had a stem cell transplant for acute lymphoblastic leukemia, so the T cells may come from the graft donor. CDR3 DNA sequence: TGCGCCAGCAGCCAAGGGGAGGGCTCCTATAATTCACCCCTCCACTTT. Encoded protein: CASSQGEGSYNSPLHF.